This entry features one TCR beta chain sequence. CD45RO-negative, CCR7-positively selected cells formed the naive CD8 fraction, excluding terminally differentiated effector memory CD45RA+ cells. The data were obtained in a study of shared clonotypes between healthy human individuals. For each subset, genomic DNA was distributed in equal portions over several immunoSEQ plates. Assay used: immunoSEQ multiplex PCR; TCRdb lists only in-frame clones, some missing. The sample comprises about 2 million clones, about 95% of which are singletons, and 0.9% to 1.4% rests with the top ten. The material sequenced was naive CD8+ T cells sorted from blood. The receptor was derived from a young man in good health.

The chain's CDR3 is CASSPTGFLGGSYEQYF. In nucleotides, the CDR3 is TGCGCCAGCAGCCCGACAGGGTTTCTAGGGGGCTCCTACGAGCAGTACTTC. The chain recombines TRBV10-2 with TRBJ2-7; TRBD1 matches at 7 bases. V gave up 6 bases and J gave up 0 bases; unmatched junction bases: 14. This CDR3 contains 17 residues. Germline-derived CDR1 and CDR2 are WSHSY and SAAADI.